The source of this TCR beta chain is a study of blood T cell repertoires in COVID-19. Study-wide context: COVID-19 samples collected from the United States, Italy and Spain covered acute and convalescent phases.

V was pared by 6 bases and J by 3 bases, with 21 bases between. CDR1 and CDR2 from the germline V gene are SNHLY and FYNNEI. The CDR3 length is 16 residues. The cohort comprised adults aged about 18 to 100 years residing in about two dozen US areas. In the original processing: Nucleated cell number was recorded as an estimate derived from reference gene primer amplification. Profiling relied on immunoSEQ multiplex PCR, and the TCRdb table lists in-frame clones only, not all of them. The DNA gave D and trimming, while V, J and clone size come from that table. The table shows about 310,000 clones, with about nine tenths occurring only once.

The chain is built from TRBV2 and TRBJ2-7; maybe TRBD2 (5 bases). The sequenced sample consisted of PBMCs or T cells enriched from blood (not recorded which). The TCR originated in a woman aged 25 to 39 who had recovered from COVID-19. In DNA form, the CDR3 reads TGTGCCAGCAGCAGACTCGGACTGAACGATGGCTACGAGCAGTACTTC. Its translation: CASSRLGLNDGYEQYF.